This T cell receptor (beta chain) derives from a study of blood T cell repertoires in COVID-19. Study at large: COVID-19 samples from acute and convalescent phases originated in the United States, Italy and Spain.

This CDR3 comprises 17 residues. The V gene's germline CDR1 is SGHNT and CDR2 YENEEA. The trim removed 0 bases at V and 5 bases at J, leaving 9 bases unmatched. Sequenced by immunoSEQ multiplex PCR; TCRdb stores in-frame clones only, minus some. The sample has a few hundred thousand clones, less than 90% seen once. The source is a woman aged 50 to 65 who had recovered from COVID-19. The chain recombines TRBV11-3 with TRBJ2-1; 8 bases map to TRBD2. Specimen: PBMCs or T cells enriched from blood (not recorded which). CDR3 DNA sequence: TGTGCCAGCAGCTTAGACACGGGACTAGGGTCCCACAATGAGCAGTTCTTC. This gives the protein CASSLDTGLGSHNEQFF.